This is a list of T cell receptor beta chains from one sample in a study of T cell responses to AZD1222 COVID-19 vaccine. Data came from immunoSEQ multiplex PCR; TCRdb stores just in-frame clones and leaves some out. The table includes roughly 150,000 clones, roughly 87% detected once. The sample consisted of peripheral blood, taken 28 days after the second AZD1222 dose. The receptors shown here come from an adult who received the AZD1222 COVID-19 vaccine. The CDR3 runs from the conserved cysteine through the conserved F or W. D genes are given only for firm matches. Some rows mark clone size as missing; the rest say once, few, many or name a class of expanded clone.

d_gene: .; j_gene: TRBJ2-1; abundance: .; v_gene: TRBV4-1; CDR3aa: CASSRLSFRDEQFF; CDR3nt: TGCGCCAGCAGCCGCCTATCGTTCCGAGATGAGCAGTTCTTC
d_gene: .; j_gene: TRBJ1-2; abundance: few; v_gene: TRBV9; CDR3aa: CASSVAQGFAYGYTF; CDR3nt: TGTGCCAGCAGCGTAGCCCAGGGGTTTGCCTATGGCTACACCTTC
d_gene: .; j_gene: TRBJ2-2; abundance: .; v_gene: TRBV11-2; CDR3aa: CASSLTPGANGELFF; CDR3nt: TGTGCCAGCAGCTTAACTCCGGGGGCGAACGGGGAGCTGTTTTTT
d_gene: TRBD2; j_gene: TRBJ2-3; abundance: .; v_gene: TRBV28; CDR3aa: CASSLLAGRTDTQYF; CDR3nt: TGTGCCAGCAGTTTACTAGCGGGGCGCACAGATACGCAGTATTTT
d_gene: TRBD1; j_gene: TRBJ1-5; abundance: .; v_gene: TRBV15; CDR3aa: CATSRKLQGAQPQHF; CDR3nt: TGTGCCACCAGCAGGAAGTTACAGGGGGCTCAGCCCCAGCATTTT
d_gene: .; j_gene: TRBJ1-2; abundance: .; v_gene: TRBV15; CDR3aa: CATSRGGGYGYTF; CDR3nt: TGTGCCACCAGCAGAGGAGGGGGGTATGGCTACACCTTC
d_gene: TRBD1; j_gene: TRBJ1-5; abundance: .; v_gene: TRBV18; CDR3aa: CASSSGTGNQPQHF; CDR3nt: TGTGCCAGCTCAAGTGGGACAGGTAATCAGCCCCAGCATTTT
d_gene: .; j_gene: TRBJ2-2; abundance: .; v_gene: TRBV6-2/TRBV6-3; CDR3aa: CASSYGSDTGELFF; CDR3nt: TGTGCCAGCAGTTACGGCTCTGACACCGGGGAGCTGTTTTTT
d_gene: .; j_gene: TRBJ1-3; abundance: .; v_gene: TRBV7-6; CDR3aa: CASSLASVVGARNTIYF; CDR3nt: TGTGCCAGCAGCTTAGCATCCGTTGTGGGGGCAAGAAACACCATATATTTT
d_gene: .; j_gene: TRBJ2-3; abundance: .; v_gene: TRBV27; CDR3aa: CASSFGGSTDTQYF; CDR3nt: TGTGCCAGCAGTTTTGGAGGTTCCACAGATACGCAGTATTTT
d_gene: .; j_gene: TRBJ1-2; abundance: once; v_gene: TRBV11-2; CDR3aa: CASSPGLGYTF; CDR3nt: TGTGCCAGCAGTCCGGGACTTGGCTACACCTTC
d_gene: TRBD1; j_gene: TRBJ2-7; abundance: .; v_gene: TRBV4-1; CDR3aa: CASSQAGTGGYEQYF; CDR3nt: TGCGCCAGCAGCCAGGCCGGGACAGGGGGCTACGAGCAGTACTTC
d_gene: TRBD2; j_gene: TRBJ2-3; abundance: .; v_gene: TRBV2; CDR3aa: CASMQLAGGTDTQYF; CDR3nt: TGTGCCAGCATGCAACTAGCGGGAGGCACAGATACGCAGTATTTT
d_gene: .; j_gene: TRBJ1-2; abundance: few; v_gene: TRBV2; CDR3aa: CASTKGPYGYTF; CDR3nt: TGTGCCAGCACTAAAGGGCCTTATGGCTACACCTTC
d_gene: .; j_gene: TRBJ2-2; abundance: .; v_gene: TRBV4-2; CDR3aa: CASRKGAVLTGELFF; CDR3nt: TGTGCCAGCAGAAAAGGGGCCGTTTTGACCGGGGAGCTGTTTTTT
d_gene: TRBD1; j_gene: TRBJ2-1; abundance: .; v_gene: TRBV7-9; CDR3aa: CASSLGGTVEQFF; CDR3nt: TGTGCCAGCAGCTTAGGAGGGACAGTTGAGCAGTTCTTC
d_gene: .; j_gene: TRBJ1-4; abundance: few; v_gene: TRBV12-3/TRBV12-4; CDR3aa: CASMRLGGEKLFF; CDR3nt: TGTGCCAGCATGCGCTTAGGGGGTGAAAAACTGTTTTTT
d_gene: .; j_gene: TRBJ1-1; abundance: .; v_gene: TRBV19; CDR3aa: CASRAGIGEAFF; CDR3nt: TGTGCCAGTAGGGCGGGGATCGGTGAAGCTTTCTTT
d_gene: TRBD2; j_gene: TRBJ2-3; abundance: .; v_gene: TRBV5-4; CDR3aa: CASSSGLAGGRRTDTQYF; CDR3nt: TGTGCCAGCAGCTCCGGACTAGCGGGGGGGCGGAGAACAGATACGCAGTATTTT
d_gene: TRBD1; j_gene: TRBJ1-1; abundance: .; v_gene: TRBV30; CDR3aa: CAWSADRGGNTEAFF; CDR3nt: TGTGCCTGGAGTGCAGACAGGGGAGGGAACACTGAAGCTTTCTTT
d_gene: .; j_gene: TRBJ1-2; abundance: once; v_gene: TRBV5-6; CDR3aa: CASSLTYRDWRHGYTF; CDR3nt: TGTGCCAGCAGCCTCACTTACAGGGACTGGAGACATGGCTACACCTTC
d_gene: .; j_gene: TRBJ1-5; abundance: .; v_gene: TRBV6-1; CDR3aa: CASSEARGTQGRNQPQHF; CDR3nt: TGTGCCAGCAGTGAAGCGAGGGGGACACAGGGCCGTAATCAGCCCCAGCATTTT
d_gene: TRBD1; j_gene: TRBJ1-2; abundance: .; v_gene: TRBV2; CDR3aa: CASPPPGQAYGYTF; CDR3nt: TGTGCCAGCCCTCCTCCGGGACAGGCCTATGGCTACACCTTC
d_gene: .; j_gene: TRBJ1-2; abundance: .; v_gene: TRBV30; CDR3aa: CAWSVRSPPNYGYTF; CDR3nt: TGTGCCTGGAGTGTACGGTCGCCTCCCAACTATGGCTACACCTTC
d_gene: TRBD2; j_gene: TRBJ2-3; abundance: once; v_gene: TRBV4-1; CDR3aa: CASSLAGGPITDTQYF; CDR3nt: TGCGCCAGCAGCCTAGCGGGGGGGCCTATCACAGATACGCAGTATTTT
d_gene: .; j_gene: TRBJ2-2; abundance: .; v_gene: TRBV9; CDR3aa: CASSPSVTGELFF; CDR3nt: TGTGCCAGCAGCCCCTCTGTCACCGGGGAGCTGTTTTTT
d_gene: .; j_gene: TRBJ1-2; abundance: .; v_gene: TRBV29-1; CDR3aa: CSVEMDRAPNYGYTF; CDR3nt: TGCAGCGTTGAAATGGACCGGGCGCCTAACTATGGCTACACCTTC
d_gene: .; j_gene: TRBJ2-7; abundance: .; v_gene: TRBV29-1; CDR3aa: CSVFVSYEQYF; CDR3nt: TGCAGCGTCTTCGTGTCCTACGAGCAGTACTTC
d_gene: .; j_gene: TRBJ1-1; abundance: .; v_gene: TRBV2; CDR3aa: CASSEGARSPRGCFF; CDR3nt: TGTGCCAGCAGTGAAGGAGCTAGATCCCCCAGGGGTTGTTTCTTT
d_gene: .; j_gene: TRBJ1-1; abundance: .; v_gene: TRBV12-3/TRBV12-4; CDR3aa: CASSFVALTEAFF; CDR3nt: TGTGCCAGCAGTTTTGTGGCTCTCACTGAAGCTTTCTTT
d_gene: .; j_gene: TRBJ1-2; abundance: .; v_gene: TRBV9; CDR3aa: CANMGQNYGYTF; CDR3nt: TGTGCCAACATGGGACAAAACTATGGCTACACCTTC
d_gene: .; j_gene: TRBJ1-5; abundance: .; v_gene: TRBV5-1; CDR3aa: CASSLDGDSNQPQHF; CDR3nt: TGCGCCAGCAGCTTAGATGGTGATAGCAATCAGCCCCAGCATTTT
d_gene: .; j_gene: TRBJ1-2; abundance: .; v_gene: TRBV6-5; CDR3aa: CASSYSAVNYGYTF; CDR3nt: TGTGCCAGCAGTTACTCAGCAGTGAACTATGGCTACACCTTC
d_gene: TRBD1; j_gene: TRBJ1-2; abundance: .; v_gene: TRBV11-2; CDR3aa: CASSPGQGYGYTF; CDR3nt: TGTGCCAGCAGCCCAGGACAGGGGTATGGCTACACCTTC
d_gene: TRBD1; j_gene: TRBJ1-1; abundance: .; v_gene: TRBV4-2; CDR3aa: CASSLRTGNTEAFF; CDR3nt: TGTGCCAGCAGCCTGAGGACAGGGAACACTGAAGCTTTCTTT
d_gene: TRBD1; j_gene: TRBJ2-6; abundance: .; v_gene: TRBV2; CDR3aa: CASRGGTGDFPGANVLTF; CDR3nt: TGTGCCAGCAGGGGGGGGACAGGGGACTTTCCTGGGGCCAACGTCCTGACTTTC
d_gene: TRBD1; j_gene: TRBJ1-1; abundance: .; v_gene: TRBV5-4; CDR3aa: CASSTGTGRGTEAFF; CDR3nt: TGTGCCAGCAGCACGGGGACAGGGAGAGGAACTGAAGCTTTCTTT
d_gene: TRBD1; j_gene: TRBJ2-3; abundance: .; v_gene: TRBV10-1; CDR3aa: CASSESRSGTGGTDTQYF; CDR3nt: TGCGCCAGCAGTGAGTCGAGGTCCGGGACAGGTGGCACAGATACGCAGTATTTT
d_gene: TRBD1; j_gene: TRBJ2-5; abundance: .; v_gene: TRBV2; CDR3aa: CASRQSTGGFSQETQYF; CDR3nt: TGTGCCAGCAGACAGTCGACAGGGGGATTTTCACAAGAGACCCAGTACTTC
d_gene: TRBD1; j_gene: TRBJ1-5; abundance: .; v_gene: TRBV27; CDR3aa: CASSFGTGANQPQHF; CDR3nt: TGTGCCAGCAGTTTTGGGACAGGGGCGAATCAGCCCCAGCATTTT
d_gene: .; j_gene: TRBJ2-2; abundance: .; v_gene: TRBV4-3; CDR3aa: CASSQSVTNTGELFF; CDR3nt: TGCGCCAGCAGCCAGTCCGTGACAAACACCGGGGAGCTGTTTTTT
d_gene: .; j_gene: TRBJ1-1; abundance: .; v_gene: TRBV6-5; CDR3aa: CASRVTGGSTEAFF; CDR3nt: TGTGCCAGCAGGGTAACAGGAGGGTCGACTGAAGCTTTCTTT
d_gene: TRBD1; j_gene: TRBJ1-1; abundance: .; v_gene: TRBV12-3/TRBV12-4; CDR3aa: CASSSQGRTEAFF; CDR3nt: TGTGCCAGCAGTTCACAGGGGCGCACTGAAGCTTTCTTT
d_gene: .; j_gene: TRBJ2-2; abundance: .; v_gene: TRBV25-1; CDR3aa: CASSPPNTGELFF; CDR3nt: TGTGCCAGCAGTCCCCCGAACACCGGGGAGCTGTTTTTT
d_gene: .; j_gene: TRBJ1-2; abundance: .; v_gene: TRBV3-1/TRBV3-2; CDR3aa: CASSQDSGDYGYTF; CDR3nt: TGTGCCAGCAGTCAGGACAGCGGGGACTATGGCTACACCTTC
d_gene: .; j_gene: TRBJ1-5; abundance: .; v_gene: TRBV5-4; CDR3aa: CATQNHSNQPQHF; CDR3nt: TGTGCCACGCAAAACCATAGCAATCAGCCCCAGCATTTT
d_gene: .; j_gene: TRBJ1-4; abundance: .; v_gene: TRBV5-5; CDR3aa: CASSLGGVRTNEKLFF; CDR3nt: TGTGCCAGCAGCTTGGGAGGGGTTCGGACTAATGAAAAACTGTTTTTT
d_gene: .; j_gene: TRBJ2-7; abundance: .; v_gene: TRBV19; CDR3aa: CASSPTGAYEQYF; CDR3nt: TGTGCCAGTAGCCCGACAGGCGCCTACGAGCAGTACTTC